This record looks at one T cell receptor beta chain sequence and its context. This specimen comes from a study of blood T cell repertoires in COVID-19. Study background: The study drew acute and convalescent COVID-19 samples from the United States, Italy and Spain.

CDR1 is SGHRS, CDR2 YFSETQ, per germline. The CDR3 extends over 15 amino acids. V was clipped by 2 bases and J by 5 bases, with 14 bases between them. Original data processing: Amplification from reference gene primers served as the basis for estimated nucleated cell counts. Here immunoSEQ multiplex PCR was the method, and the copy in TCRdb shows in-frame clones only, minus some. V and J calls and clone size are those listed in that table; D and trimming were worked out from the DNA. The table lists hundreds of thousands of clones, around 89% of them singletons, with 5.5% to 8% in the top ten. The sequenced material came from peripheral blood. The TCR originated in a woman younger than 45 who had recovered from COVID-19. This sequence joins TRBV5-1 and TRBJ2-4; no reliable D call. CDR3 sequence: CASSLPSLEENIQYF. In nucleotides, the CDR3 is TGCGCCAGCAGCTTACCCTCACTCGAAGAAAACATTCAGTACTTC.